The next 10 T cell receptor beta chains were all read from a single sample in a study of molecular identifiers for immune sequencing clone quantification. MiXCR was run by TCRdb on the PCR reads, yielding one entry per CDR3 protein. In the table there are about 500,000 distinct CDR3 sequences, around a fifth of which are singletons. Material: naive CD8+ T cells from blood, with Jurkat cell RNA spiked in. This sample's subset: FACS-sorted CD8+CD4-CCR7+CD45RA+ naive T cells. These receptors came from a human donor in good health. Some libraries in this study had Jurkat cell RNA spiked in.

This chain links TRBV11-2 with TRBJ2-1; TRBD1 agrees at 9 bases. The CDR3 runs to 16 residues. J was trimmed by 7 bases and V by 1 base; bases with no gene match: 8. Germline-derived CDR1 and CDR2 are SGHAT and FQNNGV. The CDR3 DNA reads TGTGCCAGCAGCTTAGGTTACACAGGGGGCTCGAATGAGCAGTTCTTC. Its protein product is CASSLGYTGGSNEQFF.

This clonotype came up many times. The chain employs TRBV4-3 and TRBJ2-2; D may be TRBD1 (5 bases). The CDR3 is made up of 16 amino acids. Germline CDR1 LGHNA, CDR2 YSLEER. V dropped 3 bases and J dropped 5 bases, with 16 bases sitting between them. The CDR3 reads CASSHEQESRTGELFF. In nucleotides, the CDR3 is TGCGCCAGCAGCCATGAACAGGAGTCGAGGACCGGGGAGCTGTTTTTT.

This clonotype was counted a few times. In DNA, the CDR3 is TGTGCCAGCAGCTTGGTCCTCGGTAGGCACAATGAGCAGTTCTTC. Translated, it gives CASSLVLGRHNEQFF. The chain couples TRBV5-4 to TRBJ2-1; D uncertain. This CDR3 has 15 residues. From germline, CDR1 is SGHNT and CDR2 YYREEE (reference sequence). V shed 0 bases and J shed 5 bases, with 12 bases lying between them.

This clonotype was seen many times. The genes are TRBV12-3 or TRBV12-4 and TRBJ2-5; unclear D gene. The V and J ends lost 5 bases and 3 bases respectively, with 10 bases between them. This CDR3 contains 13 residues. The CDR3: CASSRDSEETQYF. The CDR3 DNA follows: TGTGCCAGCAGTAGAGACTCTGAAGAGACCCAGTACTTC.

The chain is built from TRBV4-2 and TRBJ2-7, with 12 nucleotides matching TRBD2. Germline V CDR1 and CDR2: LGHNA, YNFKEQ. V gave up 0 bases and J gave up 2 bases; unmatched junction bases: 8. This CDR3 has 18 residues. CDR3 nucleotides: TGTGCCAGCAGCCAAGATGGCCGACTAGCGGGGGCGGCCTACGAGCAGTACTTC. Translated, it gives CASSQDGRLAGAAYEQYF.

The V and J genes are TRBV6-2 or TRBV6-3 and TRBJ2-1, with a weak D call TRBD2 (7 bases). The V end lost 2 bases, the J end lost 0 bases, and 11 bases lay between the germline ends. The germline V gene has CDR1 MNHEY and CDR2 SVGEGT. The CDR3 spans 16 residues. The CDR3 region has the DNA TGTGCCAGCAGTTACGGGGGCGGGAGCTCCTACAATGAGCAGTTCTTC. This codes for CASSYGGGSSYNEQFF.

This clonotype showed up many times. The V call is TRBV13, the J call TRBJ2-3; 7 positions agree with TRBD1. In germline, CDR1 is PRHDT, CDR2 FYEKMQ (reference sequence). V was clipped by 3 bases and J by 5 bases; unmatched bases: 8. This CDR3 has 15 amino acids. The CDR3 sequence: CASSLRQGEGDTQYF. The CDR3 region has the DNA TGTGCCAGCAGCTTGCGGCAGGGGGAAGGAGATACGCAGTATTTT.

The chain is built from TRBV27 and TRBJ2-7; D is tentatively TRBD1 or TRBD2 (5 bases each). The length of the CDR3 is 14 residues. V lost 2 bases and J 3 bases, leaving 11 bases between the germline ends. Germline loops: CDR1 MNHEY, CDR2 SMNVEV (reference sequence). This CDR3 is CASSLGRGYYEQYF. DNA for the CDR3: TGTGCCAGCAGTTTAGGTCGGGGCTACTACGAGCAGTACTTC.

The table lists this clonotype with a count of one. A much larger clone differs by one base, so this may be a read error. J is TRBJ1-1 and V is TRBV6-5; the match to TRBD1 covers 7 bases. J lost 8 bases, V lost 3 bases, and 9 bases had no gene match. Germline CDR1 and CDR2: MNHEY and SVGAGI. The CDR3 is 14 amino acids. CDR3 DNA sequence: TGTGCCAGCAGTTATACAGGGGACTGTCAAGAAGCTTTCTTT. Translated, it gives CASSYTGDCQEAFF.

This clonotype was seen ten or more times. This chain connects TRBV20-1 to TRBJ2-7; D gene unclear. The V and J ends lost 6 bases and 0 bases respectively, with 18 bases between them. This CDR3 is 15 amino acids long. Germline V gene data show CDR1 as DFQATT and CDR2 as SNEGSKA (reference sequence). For the CDR3, the DNA is TGCAGTGCCTATCCCGCTAGTCGTAGCTCCTACGAGCAGTACTTC. This codes for CSAYPASRSSYEQYF.